This T cell receptor (beta chain) was found in a study of T cell responses to AZD1222 COVID-19 vaccine. The repertoire was sequenced with immunoSEQ multiplex PCR; TCRdb's copy has only in-frame clones and lacks some. The sample consists of about 100,000 clones, around 90% of them appearing once. The starting material was peripheral blood, obtained on day 0 of AZD1222 vaccination. This receptor was taken from an adult in good health.

This CDR3 reads CASSYSTGANVLTF. DNA for the CDR3: TGTGCCAGCAGTTACTCAACTGGGGCCAACGTCCTGACTTTC. This rearrangement joins TRBV6-5 to TRBJ2-6; no clear D. This CDR3 has 14 residues. Germline V gene lookup returns CDR1 MNHEY and CDR2 SVGAGI. Trimming cost V 0 bases and J 2 bases, with 2 bases left between them.